This T cell receptor beta chain was identified during a study of blood T cell repertoires in COVID-19. This table comes from immunoSEQ multiplex PCR, and its TCRdb copy is limited to in-frame clones, with some not included. The table shows some 300,000 clones, with about 89% occurring only once. This receptor was identified in a woman in her thirties or forties who had recovered from COVID-19. The sequencing input was PBMCs or T cells enriched from blood (not recorded which).

CDR3 sequence reads: CASSLAGSTDTQYF. CDR3 DNA sequence: TGCGCCAGCAGCTTGGCCGGTAGCACAGATACGCAGTATTTT. V gene TRBV5-1 combines with J gene TRBJ2-3; D call uncertain. Germline-derived CDR1 and CDR2 are SGHRS and YFSETQ. V was shortened by 0 bases and J by 0 bases, with 5 bases between the two germline ends. The CDR3 has 14 amino acids.